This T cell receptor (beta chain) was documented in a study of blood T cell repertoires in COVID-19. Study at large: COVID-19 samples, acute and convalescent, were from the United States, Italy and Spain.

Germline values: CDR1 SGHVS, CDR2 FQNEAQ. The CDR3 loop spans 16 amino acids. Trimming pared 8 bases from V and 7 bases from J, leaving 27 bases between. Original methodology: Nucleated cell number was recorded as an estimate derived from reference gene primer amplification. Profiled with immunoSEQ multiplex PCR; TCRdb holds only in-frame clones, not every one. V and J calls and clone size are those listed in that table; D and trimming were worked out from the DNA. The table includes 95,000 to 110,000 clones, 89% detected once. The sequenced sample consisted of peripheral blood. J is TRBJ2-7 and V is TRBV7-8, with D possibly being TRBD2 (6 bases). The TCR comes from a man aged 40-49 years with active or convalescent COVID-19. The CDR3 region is CASGRLLTITGGEQYF. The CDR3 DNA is TGTGCCAGCGGCCGCTTACTTACTATCACTGGGGGGGAGCAGTACTTC.